This T cell receptor beta chain was profiled in a study of shared clonotypes between healthy human individuals. Terminally differentiated effector memory CD45RA+ cells were left out of the naive CD8 fraction, which was CD45RO-negative and positively selected for CCR7. Study-level points and caveats: Relative to their counterparts shared across all four donors, non-shared clonotypes exhibited diminished generation probabilities.

Comment on this clone: The antigen remains unidentified.

Evenly divided among several immunoSEQ plates was the genomic DNA of each subset. Assay: immunoSEQ multiplex PCR; the TCRdb copy retains only in-frame clones and omits some. Of hundreds of thousands of clones listed, about 95% are singletons. With V trimmed by 5 bases and J by 2 bases, 13 bases remained unmatched. There are 18 residues in the CDR3. Germline CDR1 reads KGHSY; CDR2 reads FQNENV. J is TRBJ2-2 and V is TRBV16; 8 nucleotides align to TRBD1. This clonotype originated in a young woman in good health. The specimen was naive CD8+ T cells sorted from blood. Here the CDR3 DNA reads TGTGCCAGCAGCGCCCACCACCAGGGGGCTTTCAACACCGGGGAGCTGTTTTTT. This sequence encodes CASSAHHQGAFNTGELFF.